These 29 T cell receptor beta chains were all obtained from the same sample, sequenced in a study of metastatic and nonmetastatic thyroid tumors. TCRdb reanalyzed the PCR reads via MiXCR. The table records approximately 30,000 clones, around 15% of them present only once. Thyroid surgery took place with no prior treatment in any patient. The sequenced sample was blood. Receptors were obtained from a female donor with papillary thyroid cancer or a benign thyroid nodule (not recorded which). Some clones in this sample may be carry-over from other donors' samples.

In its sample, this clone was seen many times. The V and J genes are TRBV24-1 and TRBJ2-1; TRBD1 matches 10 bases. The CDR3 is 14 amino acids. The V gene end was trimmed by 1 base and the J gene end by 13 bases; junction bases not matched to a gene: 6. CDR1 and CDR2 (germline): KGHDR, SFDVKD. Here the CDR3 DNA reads TGTGCCACCAGTGATTTAGATGACAGGGGGCCCCAGTTCTTC. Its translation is CATSDLDDRGPQFF.

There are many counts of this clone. Here the CDR3 DNA reads TGTGCCAGCAGTTTGGTGGAAGAGACCCAGTACTTC. Its protein is CASSLVEETQYF. The rearrangement links TRBV6-1 to TRBJ2-5; D is unclear. V lost 5 bases and J lost 3, with 7 bases in between. From germline, CDR1 is MNHNS and CDR2 SASEGT. The CDR3 runs to 12 residues.

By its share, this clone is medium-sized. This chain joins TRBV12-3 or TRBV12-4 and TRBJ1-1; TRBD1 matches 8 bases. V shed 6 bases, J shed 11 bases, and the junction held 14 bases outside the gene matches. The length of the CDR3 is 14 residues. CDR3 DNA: TGTGCCAGCAGCGGATGGCAGGGGGCCTTGTCGGCTTTCTTT. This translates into CASSGWQGALSAFF.

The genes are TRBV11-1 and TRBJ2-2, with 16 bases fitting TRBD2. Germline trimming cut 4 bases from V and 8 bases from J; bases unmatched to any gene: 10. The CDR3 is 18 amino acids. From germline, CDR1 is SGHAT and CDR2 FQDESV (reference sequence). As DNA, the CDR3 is TGTGCCAGCAGCTCGGGACTAGCGGGGGGGCCGGAGCCAGGGGAGCTGTTTTTT. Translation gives CASSSGLAGGPEPGELFF.

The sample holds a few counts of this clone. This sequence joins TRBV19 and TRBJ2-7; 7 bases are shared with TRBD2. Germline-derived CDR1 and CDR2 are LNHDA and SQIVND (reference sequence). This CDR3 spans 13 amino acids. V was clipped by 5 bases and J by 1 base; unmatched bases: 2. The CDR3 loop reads CASSLGGSYEQYF. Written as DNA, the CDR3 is TGTGCCAGTAGTTTGGGGGGGTCCTACGAGCAGTACTTC.

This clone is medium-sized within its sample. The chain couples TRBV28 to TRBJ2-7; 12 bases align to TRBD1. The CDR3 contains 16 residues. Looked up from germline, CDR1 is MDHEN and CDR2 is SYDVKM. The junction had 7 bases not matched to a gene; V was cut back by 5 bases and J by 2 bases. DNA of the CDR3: TGTGCCAGCAGTCGTACCGGGACAGGGGGCACCTACGAGCAGTACTTC. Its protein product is CASSRTGTGGTYEQYF.

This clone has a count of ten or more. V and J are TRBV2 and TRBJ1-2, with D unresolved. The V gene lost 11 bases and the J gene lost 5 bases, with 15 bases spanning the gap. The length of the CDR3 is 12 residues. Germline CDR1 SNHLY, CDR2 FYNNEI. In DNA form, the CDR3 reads TGTGCCGGTCACCGGGCCGAATATGGCTACACCTTC. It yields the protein CAGHRAEYGYTF. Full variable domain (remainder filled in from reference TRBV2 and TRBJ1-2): EPEVTQTPSHQVTQMGQEVILRCVPISNHLYFYWYRQILGQKVEFLVSFYNNEISEKSEIFDDQFSVERPDGSNFTLKIRSTKLEDSAMYFCAGHRAEYGYTFGSGTRLTVV.

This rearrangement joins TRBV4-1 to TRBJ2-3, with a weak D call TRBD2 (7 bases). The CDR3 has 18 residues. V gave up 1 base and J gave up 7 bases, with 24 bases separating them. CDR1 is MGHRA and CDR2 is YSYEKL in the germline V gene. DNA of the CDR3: TGCGCCAGCAGCCAAGGGGAGATCGCGGGGGCCCTTTTAAATACGCAGTATTTT. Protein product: CASSQGEIAGALLNTQYF.

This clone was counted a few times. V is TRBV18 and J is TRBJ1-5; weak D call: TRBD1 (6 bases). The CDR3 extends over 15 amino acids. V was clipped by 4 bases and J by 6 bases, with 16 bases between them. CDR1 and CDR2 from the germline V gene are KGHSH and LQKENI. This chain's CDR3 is CASSQTASGVQPQHF. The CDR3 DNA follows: TGTGCCAGCTCACAGACCGCTTCAGGGGTTCAGCCCCAGCATTTT.

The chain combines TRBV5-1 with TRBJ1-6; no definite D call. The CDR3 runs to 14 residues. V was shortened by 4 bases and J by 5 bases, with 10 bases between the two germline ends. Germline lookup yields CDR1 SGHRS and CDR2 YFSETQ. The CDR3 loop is CASSTDCHNSPLHF. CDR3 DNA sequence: TGCGCCAGCAGCACGGACTGCCATAATTCACCCCTCCACTTT.

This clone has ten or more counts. The chain's CDR3 is CASRSPARQAPLHF. CDR3 nucleotide sequence: TGTGCCAGCCGCAGTCCCGCTCGGCAGGCCCCCCTCCACTTT. The genes are TRBV3-1 and TRBJ1-6, with D uncertain. V was pared by 8 bases and J by 13 bases, with 21 bases between. CDR1 and CDR2 (germline): LGHDT, YNNKEL (reference sequence). This CDR3 spans 14 amino acids.

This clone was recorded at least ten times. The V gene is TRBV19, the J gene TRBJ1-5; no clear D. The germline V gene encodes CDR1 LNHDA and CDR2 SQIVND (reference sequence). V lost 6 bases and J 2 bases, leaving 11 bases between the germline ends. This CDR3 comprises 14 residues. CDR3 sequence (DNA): TGTGCCAGTAGGTGGGGTAGAGGCAATCAGCCCCAGCATTTT. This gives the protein CASRWGRGNQPQHF.

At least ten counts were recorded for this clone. CDR3 loop: CASSLTPGETQYF. CDR3 in DNA: TGTGCCAGCAGCTTAACGCCGGGCGAGACCCAGTACTTC. The chain joins TRBV7-3 to TRBJ2-5; D not resolved. This CDR3 contains 13 residues. Between the trimmed V and J ends, which lost 0 bases and 5 bases, there was a span of 7 bases. Germline-derived CDR1 and CDR2 are SGHTA and FQGTGA. The full variable domain, rest sourced from reference TRBV7-3 and TRBJ2-5, is GAGVSQTPSNKVTEKGKYVELRCDPISGHTALYWYRQSLGQGPEFLIYFQGTGAADDSGLPNDRFFAVRPEGSVSTLKIQRTERGDSAVYLCASSLTPGETQYFGPGTRLLVL.

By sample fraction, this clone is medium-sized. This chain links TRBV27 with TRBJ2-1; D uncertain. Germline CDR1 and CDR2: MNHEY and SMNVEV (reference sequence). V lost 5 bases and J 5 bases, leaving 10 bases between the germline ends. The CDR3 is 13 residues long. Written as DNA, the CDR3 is TGTGCCAGCAGTCCCCGGCGGAACAATGAGCAGTTCTTC. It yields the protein CASSPRRNNEQFF.

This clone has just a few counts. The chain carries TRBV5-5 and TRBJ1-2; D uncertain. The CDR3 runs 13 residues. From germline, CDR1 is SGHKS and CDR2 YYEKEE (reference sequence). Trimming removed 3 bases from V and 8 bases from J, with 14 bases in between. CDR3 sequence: CASSSERSGGYTF. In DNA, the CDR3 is TGTGCCAGCAGCTCAGAGAGATCAGGCGGCTACACCTTC.

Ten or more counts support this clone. The CDR3 sequence: CASTQGKQRETQYF. The CDR3 DNA sequence: TGTGCCAGCACCCAGGGGAAACAACGAGAGACCCAGTACTTC. This rearrangement joins TRBV3-1 to TRBJ2-5, with D tentatively TRBD1 (6 bases). Germline CDR1 is LGHDT and CDR2 is YNNKEL (reference sequence). The CDR3 has 14 amino acids. Trimming took off 7 bases at V and 4 bases at J, with 16 bases between the two ends.

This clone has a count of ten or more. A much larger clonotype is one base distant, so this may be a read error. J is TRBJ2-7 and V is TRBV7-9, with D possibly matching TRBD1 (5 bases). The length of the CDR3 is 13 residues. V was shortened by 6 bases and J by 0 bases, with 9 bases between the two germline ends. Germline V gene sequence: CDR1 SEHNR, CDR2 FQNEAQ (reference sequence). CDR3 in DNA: TGTGCCAGCAGGCGCAGGGACTCCTACGAGCAGTACTTC. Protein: CASRRRDSYEQYF.

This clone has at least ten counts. CDR3 in amino acids: CASGTGGNQPQHF. The CDR3 DNA sequence: TGTGCCTCCGGGACAGGGGGAAATCAGCCCCAGCATTTT. The chain uses TRBV19 and TRBJ1-5; 11 nucleotides align to TRBD1. J gave up 4 bases and V 11 bases, and 4 bases lay outside the gene matches. Germline CDR1 reads LNHDA; CDR2 reads SQIVND (reference sequence). CDR3 size: 13 residues.

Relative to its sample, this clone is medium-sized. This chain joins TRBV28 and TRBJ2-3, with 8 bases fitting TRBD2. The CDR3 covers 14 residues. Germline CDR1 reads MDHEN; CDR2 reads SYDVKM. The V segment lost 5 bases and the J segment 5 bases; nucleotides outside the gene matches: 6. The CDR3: CASSLGGAIDTQYF. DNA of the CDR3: TGTGCCAGCAGTCTCGGGGGGGCTATAGATACGCAGTATTTT.

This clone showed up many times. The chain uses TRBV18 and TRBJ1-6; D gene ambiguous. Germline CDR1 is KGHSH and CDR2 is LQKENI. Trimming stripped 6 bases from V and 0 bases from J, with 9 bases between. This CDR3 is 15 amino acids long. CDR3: CASSRDISYNSPLHF. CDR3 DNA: TGTGCCAGCTCTAGAGACATCTCCTATAATTCACCCCTCCACTTT.

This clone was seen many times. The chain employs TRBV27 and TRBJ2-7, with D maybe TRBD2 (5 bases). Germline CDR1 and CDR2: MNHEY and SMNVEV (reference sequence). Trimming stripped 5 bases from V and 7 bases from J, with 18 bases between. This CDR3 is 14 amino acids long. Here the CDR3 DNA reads TGTGCCAGCAGTCCGTACTCGGGGAGAAGTGAGCAGTACTTC. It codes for CASSPYSGRSEQYF.

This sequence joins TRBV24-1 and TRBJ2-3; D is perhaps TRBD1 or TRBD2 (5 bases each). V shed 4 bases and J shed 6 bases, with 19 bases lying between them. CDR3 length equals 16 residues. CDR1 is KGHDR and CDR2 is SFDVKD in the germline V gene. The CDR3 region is CATSDVIYGGRDTQYF. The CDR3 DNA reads TGTGCCACCAGTGACGTGATTTATGGGGGTAGGGATACGCAGTATTTT.

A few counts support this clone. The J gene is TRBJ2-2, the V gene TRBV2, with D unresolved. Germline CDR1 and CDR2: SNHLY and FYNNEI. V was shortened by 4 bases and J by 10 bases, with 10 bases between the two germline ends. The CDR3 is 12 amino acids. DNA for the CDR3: TGTGCCAGCAGTGTTCAACTTCTGGAGCTGTTTTTT. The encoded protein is CASSVQLLELFF.

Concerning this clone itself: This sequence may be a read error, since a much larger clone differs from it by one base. As DNA, the CDR3 is TGTGCCAGCAACTCCCTAGCGGGGGGGCCAGATACGCAGTATTTT. Protein product: CASNSLAGGPDTQYF. The genes are TRBV5-4 and TRBJ2-3; 12 nucleotides agree with TRBD2. Per the germline V gene, CDR1 is SGHNT and CDR2 is YYREEE (reference sequence). The CDR3 runs to 15 residues. Losses at the gene ends were 6 bases for V and 4 bases for J; bases not matched to a gene: 6.

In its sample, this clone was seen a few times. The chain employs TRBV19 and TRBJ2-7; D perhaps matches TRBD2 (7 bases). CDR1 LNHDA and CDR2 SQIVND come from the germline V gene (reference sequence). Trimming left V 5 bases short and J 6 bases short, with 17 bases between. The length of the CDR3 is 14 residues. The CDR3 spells CASSAGAAGGEQYF. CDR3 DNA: TGTGCCAGTAGTGCGGGGGCCGCCGGAGGCGAGCAGTACTTC.

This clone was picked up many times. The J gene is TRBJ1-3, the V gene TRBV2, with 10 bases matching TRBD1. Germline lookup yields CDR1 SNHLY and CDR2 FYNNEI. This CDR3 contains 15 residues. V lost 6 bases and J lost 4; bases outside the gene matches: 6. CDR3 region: CASSTGTGAGNTIYF. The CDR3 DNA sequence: TGTGCCAGCAGCACCGGGACAGGGGCGGGAAACACCATATATTTT.

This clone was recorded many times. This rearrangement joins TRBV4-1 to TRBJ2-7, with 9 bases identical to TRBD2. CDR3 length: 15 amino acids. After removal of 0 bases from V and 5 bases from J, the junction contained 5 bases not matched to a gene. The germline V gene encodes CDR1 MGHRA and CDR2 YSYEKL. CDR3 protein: CASSQEGLAVNEQYF. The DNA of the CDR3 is TGCGCCAGCAGCCAAGAGGGACTAGCTGTCAACGAGCAGTACTTC.

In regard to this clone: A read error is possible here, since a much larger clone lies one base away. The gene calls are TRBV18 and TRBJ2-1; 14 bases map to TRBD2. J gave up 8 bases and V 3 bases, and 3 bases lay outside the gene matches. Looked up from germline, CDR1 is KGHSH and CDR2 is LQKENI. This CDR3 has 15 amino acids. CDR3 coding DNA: TGTGCCAGCTCACCGACTAGCGGGGGGGCCCATGAGCAGTTCTTC. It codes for CASSPTSGGAHEQFF.

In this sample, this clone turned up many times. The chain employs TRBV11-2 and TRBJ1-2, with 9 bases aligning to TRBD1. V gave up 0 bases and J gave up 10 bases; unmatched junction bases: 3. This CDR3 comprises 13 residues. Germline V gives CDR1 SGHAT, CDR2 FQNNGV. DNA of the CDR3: TGTGCCAGCAGCTTAGAGTGGGACAGGGTCTACACCTTC. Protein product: CASSLEWDRVYTF.